Listed below are T cell receptor beta chains from one sample, sequenced in a study of Ad26.COV2.S vaccination and SARS-CoV-2 variants. Repertoires were generated with immunoSEQ multiplex PCR, while TCRdb's copy carries only in-frame clones and drops some. The sample has 350,000 to 450,000 clones, roughly four fifths seen once. The sequencing here drew on peripheral blood, taken in a trial of Ad26.COV2.S vaccine versus placebo. All receptors derive from a person aged 18-60 years who received the Ad26.COV2.S COVID-19 vaccine or a placebo. The CDR3 runs from the conserved cysteine through the conserved F or W. D genes are given only for firm matches. Size values are once, few and many counts, or a class for expanded clones, and some rows have none.

>14|TRBD1|-|TRBJ1-6|TRBV28
CASSQGARGSPLHF
TGTGCCAGCAGTCAGGGGGCGCGTGGTTCACCCCTCCACTTT
>14|-|once|TRBJ2-7|TRBV9
CASSPRFEPYEQYF
TGTGCCAGCAGCCCCCGGTTTGAGCCCTACGAGCAGTACTTC
>15|-|-|TRBJ1-1|TRBV3-1/TRBV3-2
CASSQLAGGRTEAFF
TGTGCCAGCAGCCAGCTTGCCGGGGGGAGGACTGAAGCTTTCTTT
>15|TRBD2|-|TRBJ2-5|TRBV5-1
CASCSTSGGQETQYF
TGCGCCAGCTGCTCGACTAGCGGGGGTCAAGAGACCCAGTACTTC
>13|-|-|TRBJ2-1|TRBV12-3/TRBV12-4
CASSLGTYNEQFF
TGTGCCAGCAGTTTAGGGACCTACAATGAGCAGTTCTTC
>14|-|once|TRBJ2-7|TRBV3-1/TRBV3-2
CASSRVRTSYEQYF
TGTGCCAGCAGCAGGGTCCGGACCTCCTACGAGCAGTACTTC
>19|TRBD2|-|TRBJ2-5|TRBV18
CASSPLPSRRGVLQETQYF
TGTGCCAGCTCACCATTGCCCTCCCGGCGGGGGGTTCTCCAAGAGACCCAGTACTTC
>12|-|few|TRBJ1-5|TRBV30
CAWSGGYQPQHF
TGTGCCTGGAGTGGGGGGTATCAGCCCCAGCATTTT
>12|TRBD2|-|TRBJ2-5|TRBV6-5
CASSSGAGTQYF
TGTGCCAGCAGTAGCGGGGCCGGGACCCAGTACTTC
>15|-|-|TRBJ2-5|TRBV7-9
CASSLAAGAAVTQYF
TGTGCCAGCAGCTTAGCTGCAGGGGCCGCGGTGACCCAGTACTTC
>13|-|once|TRBJ2-7|TRBV5-1
CASSSDPTYEQYF
TGCGCCAGCAGTTCTGACCCGACCTACGAGCAGTACTTC
>15|-|-|TRBJ1-5|TRBV5-6
CASSRFWGSNQPQHF
TGTGCCAGCAGCCGCTTTTGGGGGAGCAATCAGCCCCAGCATTTT
>12|-|-|TRBJ1-1|TRBV6-5
CASSYEASEAFF
TGTGCCAGCAGTTACGAAGCCTCTGAAGCTTTCTTT
>13|-|-|TRBJ1-5|TRBV12-3/TRBV12-4
CASSPEGLQPQHF
TGTGCCAGCAGTCCCGAGGGTTTGCAGCCCCAGCATTTT
>12|-|-|TRBJ1-2|TRBV5-5
CASSFRPYGYTF
TGTGCCAGCAGCTTTCGGCCCTATGGCTACACCTTC
>17|TRBD2|-|TRBJ2-3|TRBV5-1
CASSLRGTSGGAGTQYF
TGCGCCAGCAGCTTACGCGGGACTAGCGGGGGGGCAGGTACGCAGTATTTT
>17|-|-|TRBJ1-5|TRBV3-1/TRBV3-2
CASSQLQRRGGNQPQHF
TGTGCCAGCAGCCAGCTTCAGAGGAGGGGAGGCAATCAGCCCCAGCATTTT
>13|-|-|TRBJ1-2|TRBV4-1
CASSLALGYGYTF
TGCGCCAGCAGCCTCGCGCTTGGCTATGGCTACACCTTC
>15|TRBD1|-|TRBJ2-5|TRBV27
CASSFGGRGPGTQYF
TGTGCCAGCAGTTTTGGTGGCAGGGGGCCTGGGACCCAGTACTTC
>15|TRBD1|-|TRBJ2-2|TRBV6-5
CASRGDRARTGELFF
TGTGCCAGCAGAGGGGACAGGGCGAGGACCGGGGAGCTGTTTTTT
>12|-|-|TRBJ2-1|TRBV7-9
CASSWEYNEQFF
TGTGCCAGCAGCTGGGAGTACAATGAGCAGTTCTTC
>12|-|-|TRBJ2-1|TRBV9
CASSIRLDEQFF
TGTGCCAGCAGCATTAGACTAGATGAGCAGTTCTTC
>15|-|once|TRBJ2-1|TRBV5-1
CASSSTRTDLNEQFF
TGCGCCAGCAGCTCCACCCGGACTGACCTCAATGAGCAGTTCTTC
>16|TRBD2|few|TRBJ2-7|TRBV6-4
CASSDWREGSLYEQYF
TGTGCCAGCAGTGACTGGCGGGAGGGGTCATTGTACGAGCAGTACTTC
>16|TRBD1|-|TRBJ2-7|TRBV7-9
CASSLFRGQGPHEQYF
TGTGCCAGCAGCTTATTCAGAGGACAGGGCCCACACGAGCAGTACTTC
>16|TRBD2|-|TRBJ2-5|TRBV25-1
CASSEGLAGDSETQYF
TGTGCCAGCAGTGAAGGATTAGCGGGAGACAGCGAGACCCAGTACTTC
>13|-|few|TRBJ2-7|TRBV4-1
CASSQTASYEQYF
TGCGCCAGCAGCCAGACTGCCAGCTACGAGCAGTACTTC
>15|-|-|TRBJ2-3|TRBV5-1
CASSLGAGLRDTQYF
TGCGCCAGCAGCTTGGGGGCAGGCCTTCGGGATACGCAGTATTTT
>15|-|-|TRBJ2-7|TRBV19
CASSEIDSAAYEQYF
TGTGCCAGTAGCGAGATAGACAGTGCCGCCTACGAGCAGTACTTC
>13|-|once|TRBJ1-2|TRBV5-6
CASSYDRLYGYTF
TGTGCCAGCAGTTATGACAGGCTATATGGCTACACCTTC
>16|TRBD1|few|TRBJ1-4|TRBV3-1/TRBV3-2
CASSPTPGQGNEKLFF
TGTGCCAGCAGCCCCACCCCCGGACAGGGGAATGAAAAACTGTTTTTT
>14|-|-|TRBJ1-1|TRBV27
CASSPGAGRAEAFF
TGTGCCAGCAGCCCAGGGGCCGGGCGGGCTGAAGCTTTCTTT
>15|TRBD1|-|TRBJ1-3|TRBV9
CASSVQGDAGNTIYF
TGTGCCAGCAGCGTCCAGGGGGACGCTGGAAACACCATATATTTT
>13|-|-|TRBJ2-3|TRBV7-8
CASSSQSTDTQYF
TGTGCCAGCAGCTCCCAAAGCACAGATACGCAGTATTTT
>16|TRBD1|-|TRBJ1-4|TRBV2
CASSEVGQGPQEKLFF
TGTGCCAGCAGTGAAGTGGGACAGGGGCCGCAAGAAAAACTGTTTTTT
>13|-|few|TRBJ1-5|TRBV18
CASNHDLVQPQHF
TGTGCCAGCAATCACGACCTAGTTCAGCCCCAGCATTTT
>15|-|-|TRBJ1-5|TRBV5-6
CASSLFTAGNQPQHF
TGTGCCAGCAGCTTATTTACAGCTGGCAATCAGCCCCAGCATTTT
>15|TRBD2|few|TRBJ2-7|TRBV4-3
CASSQVPGGSYEQYF
TGCGCCAGCAGCCAAGTTCCGGGGGGCTCCTACGAGCAGTACTTC
>11|-|few|TRBJ1-2|TRBV25-1
CASSLLGGYTF
TGTGCCAGCAGCCTACTGGGGGGCTACACCTTC
>14|TRBD1|-|TRBJ2-5|TRBV6-5
CASQGIGGAETQYF
TGTGCCTCCCAGGGAATAGGGGGCGCGGAGACCCAGTACTTC
>15|TRBD2|-|TRBJ2-7|TRBV7-2
CASSLSAGAVYEQYF
TGTGCCAGCAGCTTATCAGCGGGAGCGGTCTACGAGCAGTACTTC
>14|-|once|TRBJ1-1|TRBV6-5
CASSYSAQGTEAFF
TGTGCCAGCAGTTACTCTGCGCAGGGGACTGAAGCTTTCTTT
>15|-|-|TRBJ1-6|TRBV9
CASSPVQGSNSPLHF
TGTGCCAGCAGCCCCGTCCAGGGGTCTAATTCACCCCTCCACTTT
>14|-|-|TRBJ1-2|TRBV6-5
CASSYIRGVVGYTF
TGTGCCAGCAGTTACATAAGGGGGGTGGTTGGCTACACCTTC
>13|-|-|TRBJ1-3|TRBV19
CASSIPSSNTIYF
TGTGCCAGTAGTATCCCCTCCTCTAACACCATATATTTT
>16|-|-|TRBJ1-6|TRBV6-1
CASSEVDSRIRSPLHF
TGTGCCAGCAGTGAAGTAGATAGTCGCATTCGTTCACCCCTCCACTTT
>12|-|once|TRBJ1-2|TRBV5-4
CASQGSNYGYTF
TGTGCCAGCCAAGGCTCCAACTATGGCTACACCTTC
>15|TRBD1|-|TRBJ1-2|TRBV7-2
CASSLDFGTAYGYTF
TGTGCCAGCAGCTTGGATTTCGGGACAGCATATGGCTACACCTTC
>17|-|-|TRBJ2-1|TRBV11-2
CASSLGPGEQGRGEQFF
TGTGCCAGCAGCTTAGGCCCTGGGGAACAGGGGAGGGGTGAGCAGTTCTTC
>12|-|few|TRBJ2-3|TRBV6-4
CASSDSVDTQYF
TGTGCCAGCAGTGACTCGGTGGATACGCAGTATTTT
>15|-|-|TRBJ1-3|TRBV7-2
CASSLHRGGGNTIYF
TGTGCCAGCAGCTTACATAGAGGGGGTGGAAACACCATATATTTT
>16|TRBD1|-|TRBJ2-7|TRBV10-3
CAISEPRTGGDYEQYF
TGTGCCATCAGTGAGCCGCGGACAGGGGGCGATTACGAGCAGTACTTC
>14|TRBD2|-|TRBJ2-1|TRBV19
CASTGRGTYNEQFF
TGTGCCAGTACGGGGAGGGGCACCTACAATGAGCAGTTCTTC
>13|-|-|TRBJ2-7|TRBV3-1/TRBV3-2
CASSQVGTYEQYF
TGTGCCAGCAGCCAAGTCGGGACCTACGAGCAGTACTTC
>16|TRBD2|once|TRBJ2-1|TRBV10-3
CAISESTTSGGTEQFF
TGTGCCATCAGTGAGTCGACCACTAGCGGGGGGACTGAGCAGTTCTTC
>13|-|few|TRBJ1-1|TRBV29-1
CSVESARNTEAFF
TGCAGCGTTGAATCAGCCCGGAACACTGAAGCTTTCTTT